This TCR beta chain was obtained from a study of shared clonotypes between healthy human individuals. In the study overall: The donors, a couple of women and a few men, were aged 18 to 49. Findings and caveats of the study: Memory subsets generally showed smaller estimated richness than naive subsets did. Sharing across four donors was highest in naive CD4 (roughly 5%) and lowest in memory CD8 (approximately 0.4%).

The CDR3 length is 18 residues. The ends were cut back, 4 bases at V and 0 bases at J, with 19 bases in the middle. From germline, CDR1 is LGHNT and CDR2 FRNRAP. Nashville, Tennessee was home to all donors, who were Caucasian adults. For this clone: No antigen is known for it.

Measured with immunoSEQ multiplex PCR; TCRdb has only the in-frame clones, and not every one. Of a few million clones in the sample, 92% were seen once. V and J are TRBV12-5 and TRBJ2-1; TRBD1 is a possible D gene (5 bases). Sequenced sample: naive CD4+ T cells from PBMCs. Subset reported: CD45RA+ positively selected. The clonotype comes from a man younger than 30 in good health. Some clones in this sample may be carry-over from other donors' samples. The CDR3 bases are TGTGCTAGTGGTTCGGACACTTCCCATCCATTCTCCTACAATGAGCAGTTCTTC. Its protein is CASGSDTSHPFSYNEQFF.